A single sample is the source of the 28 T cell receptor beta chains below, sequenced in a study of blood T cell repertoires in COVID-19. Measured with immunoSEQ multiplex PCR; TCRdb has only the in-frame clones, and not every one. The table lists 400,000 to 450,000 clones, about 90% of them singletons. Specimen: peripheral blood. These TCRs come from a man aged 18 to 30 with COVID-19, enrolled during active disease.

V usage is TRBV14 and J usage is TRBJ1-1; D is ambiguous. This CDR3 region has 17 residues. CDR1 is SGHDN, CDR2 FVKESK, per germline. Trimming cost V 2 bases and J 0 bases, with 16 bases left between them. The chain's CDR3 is CASSQYSTALMNTEAFF. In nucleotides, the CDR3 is TGTGCCAGCAGCCAATACTCTACAGCTCTAATGAACACTGAAGCTTTCTTT.

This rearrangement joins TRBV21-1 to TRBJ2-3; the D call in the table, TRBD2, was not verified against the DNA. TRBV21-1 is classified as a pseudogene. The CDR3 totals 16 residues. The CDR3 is CASSLRLAGVTDTQYF. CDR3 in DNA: TGTGCCAGCAGCCTACGACTAGCGGGGGTCACAGATACGCAGTATTTT.

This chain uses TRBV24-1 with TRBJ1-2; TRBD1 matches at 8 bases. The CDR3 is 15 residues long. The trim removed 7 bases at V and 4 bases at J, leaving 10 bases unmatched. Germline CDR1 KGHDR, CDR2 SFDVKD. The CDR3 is CATSVRDRRSYGYTF. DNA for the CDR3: TGTGCCACCAGCGTTAGGGACAGGCGGTCCTATGGCTACACCTTC.

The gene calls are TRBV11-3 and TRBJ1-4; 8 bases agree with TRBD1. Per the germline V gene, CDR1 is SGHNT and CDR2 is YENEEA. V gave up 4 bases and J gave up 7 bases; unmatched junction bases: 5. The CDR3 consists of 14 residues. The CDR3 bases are TGTGCCAGCAGCTCGGACAGGGAGCCTGAAAAACTGTTTTTT. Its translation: CASSSDREPEKLFF.

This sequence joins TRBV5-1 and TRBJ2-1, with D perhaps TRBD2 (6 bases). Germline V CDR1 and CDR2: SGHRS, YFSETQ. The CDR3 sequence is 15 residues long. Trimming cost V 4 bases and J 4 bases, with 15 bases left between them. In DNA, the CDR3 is TGCGCCAGCAGCGGCTTAGCGGACGTTTACAATGAGCAGTTCTTC. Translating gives CASSGLADVYNEQFF.

CDR3 sequence: CASSPGQGVGKLFF. Here the CDR3 DNA reads TGTGCCAGCAGCCCGGGACAGGGAGTTGGAAAACTGTTTTTT. This sequence joins TRBV3-1 (or the pseudogene TRBV3-2) and TRBJ1-4, with TRBD1 matching 9 bases. This CDR3 is built from 14 residues. Unmatched junction bases numbered 7, after V lost 4 bases and J lost 10 bases. CDR1 is LGHDT, CDR2 YNNKEL, per germline (reference sequence).

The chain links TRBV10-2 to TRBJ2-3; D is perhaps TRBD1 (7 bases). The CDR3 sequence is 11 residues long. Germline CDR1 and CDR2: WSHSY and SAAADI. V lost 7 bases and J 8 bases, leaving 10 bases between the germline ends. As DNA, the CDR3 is TGCGCCAGCACAGGGGGAGGTACGCAGTATTTT. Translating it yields CASTGGGTQYF.

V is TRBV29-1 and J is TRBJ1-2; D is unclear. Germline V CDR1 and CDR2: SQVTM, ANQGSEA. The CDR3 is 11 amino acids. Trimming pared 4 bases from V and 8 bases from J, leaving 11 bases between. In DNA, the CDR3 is TGCAGCGTTGTAGTAGAGGTGGGCTACACCTTC. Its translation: CSVVVEVGYTF.

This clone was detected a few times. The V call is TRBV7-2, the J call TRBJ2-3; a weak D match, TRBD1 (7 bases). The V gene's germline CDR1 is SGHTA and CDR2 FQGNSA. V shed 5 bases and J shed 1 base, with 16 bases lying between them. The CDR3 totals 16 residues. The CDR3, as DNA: TGTGCCAGCAGCCCGACCCAGGGGGGCGGCACAGATACGCAGTATTTT. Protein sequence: CASSPTQGGGTDTQYF.

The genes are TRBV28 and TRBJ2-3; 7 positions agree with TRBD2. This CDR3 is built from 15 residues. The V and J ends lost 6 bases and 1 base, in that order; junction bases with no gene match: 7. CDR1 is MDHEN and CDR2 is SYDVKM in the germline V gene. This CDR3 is CASSQRLAGTDTQYF. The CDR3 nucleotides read TGTGCCAGCAGCCAAAGACTAGCAGGCACAGATACGCAGTATTTT.

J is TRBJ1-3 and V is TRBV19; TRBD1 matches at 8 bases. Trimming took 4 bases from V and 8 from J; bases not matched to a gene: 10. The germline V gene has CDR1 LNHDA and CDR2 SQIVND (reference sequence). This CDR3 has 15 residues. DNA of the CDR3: TGTGCCAGTAGTACCCTCAGGGGGCCGGCGGACACCATATATTTT. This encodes CASSTLRGPADTIYF.

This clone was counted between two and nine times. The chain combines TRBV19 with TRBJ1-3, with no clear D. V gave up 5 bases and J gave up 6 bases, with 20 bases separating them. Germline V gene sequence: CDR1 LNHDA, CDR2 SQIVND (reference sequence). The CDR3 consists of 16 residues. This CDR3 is CASSLHGQRTQNTIYF. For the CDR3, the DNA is TGTGCCAGTAGTCTCCACGGCCAGAGGACTCAAAACACCATATATTTT.

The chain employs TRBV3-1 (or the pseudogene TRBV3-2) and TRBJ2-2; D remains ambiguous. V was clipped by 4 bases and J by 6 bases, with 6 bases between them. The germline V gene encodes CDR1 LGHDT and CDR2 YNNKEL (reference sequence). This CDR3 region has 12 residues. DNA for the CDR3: TGTGCCAGCAGCCTTCCGGCCGGGGAGCTGTTTTTT. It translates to CASSLPAGELFF.

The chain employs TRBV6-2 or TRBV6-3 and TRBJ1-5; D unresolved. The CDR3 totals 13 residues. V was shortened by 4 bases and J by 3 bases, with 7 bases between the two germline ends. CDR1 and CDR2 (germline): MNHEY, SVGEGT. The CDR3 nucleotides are TGTGCCAGCAGTTCCGGGTACAATCAGCCCCAGCATTTT. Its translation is CASSSGYNQPQHF.

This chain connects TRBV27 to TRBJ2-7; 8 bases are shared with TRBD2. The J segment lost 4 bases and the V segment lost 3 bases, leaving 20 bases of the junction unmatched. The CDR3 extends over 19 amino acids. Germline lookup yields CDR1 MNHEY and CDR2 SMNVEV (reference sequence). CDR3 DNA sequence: TGTGCCAGCAGTTTTGGCTCCCCCTCGGGTGCGGGAGGATCATACGAGCAGTACTTC. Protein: CASSFGSPSGAGGSYEQYF.

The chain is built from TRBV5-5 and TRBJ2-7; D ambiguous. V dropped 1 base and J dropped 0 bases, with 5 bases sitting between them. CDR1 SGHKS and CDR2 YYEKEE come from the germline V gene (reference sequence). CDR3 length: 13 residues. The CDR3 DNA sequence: TGTGCCAGCAGCTTGTCTCTCTCCTACGAGCAGTACTTC. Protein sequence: CASSLSLSYEQYF.

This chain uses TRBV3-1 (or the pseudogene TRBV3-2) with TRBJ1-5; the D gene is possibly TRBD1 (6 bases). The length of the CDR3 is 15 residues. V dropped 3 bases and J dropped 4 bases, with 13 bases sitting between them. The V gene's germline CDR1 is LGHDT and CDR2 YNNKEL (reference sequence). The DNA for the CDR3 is TGTGCCAGCAGCCAGGGCCCAGGGACAAATCAGCCCCAGCATTTT. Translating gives CASSQGPGTNQPQHF.

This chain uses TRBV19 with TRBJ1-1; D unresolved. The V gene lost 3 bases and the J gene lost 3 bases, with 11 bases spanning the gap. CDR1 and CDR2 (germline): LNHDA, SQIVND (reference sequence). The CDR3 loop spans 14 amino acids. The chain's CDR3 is CASSIVNADTEAFF. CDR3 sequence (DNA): TGTGCCAGTAGTATCGTCAACGCGGACACTGAAGCTTTCTTT.

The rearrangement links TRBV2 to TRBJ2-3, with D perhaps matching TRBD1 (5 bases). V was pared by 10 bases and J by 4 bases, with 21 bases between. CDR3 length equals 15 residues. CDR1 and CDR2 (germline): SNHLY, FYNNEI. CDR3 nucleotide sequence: TGTGCCACCTGGGGCGGTGGAGTTGGATCAGATACGCAGTATTTT. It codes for CATWGGGVGSDTQYF.

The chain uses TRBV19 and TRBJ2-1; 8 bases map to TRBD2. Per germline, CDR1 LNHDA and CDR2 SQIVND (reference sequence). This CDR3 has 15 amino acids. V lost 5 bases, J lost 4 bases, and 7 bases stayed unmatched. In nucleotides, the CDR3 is TGTGCCAGTAGTGCCTCTGCGGGAGGTTACAATGAGCAGTTCTTC. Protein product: CASSASAGGYNEQFF.

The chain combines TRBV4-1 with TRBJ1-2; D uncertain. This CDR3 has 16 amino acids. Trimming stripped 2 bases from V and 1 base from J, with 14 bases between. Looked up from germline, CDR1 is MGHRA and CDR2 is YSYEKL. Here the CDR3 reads CASSQSGLGLNYGYTF. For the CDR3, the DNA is TGCGCCAGCAGCCAATCCGGCCTGGGCCTTAACTATGGCTACACCTTC.

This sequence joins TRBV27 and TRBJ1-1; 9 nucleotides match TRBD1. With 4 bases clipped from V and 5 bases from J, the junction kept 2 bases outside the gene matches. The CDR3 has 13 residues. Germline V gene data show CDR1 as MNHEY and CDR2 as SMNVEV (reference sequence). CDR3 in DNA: TGTGCCAGCAGTTACAGGGGGCGGACTGAAGCTTTCTTT. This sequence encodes CASSYRGRTEAFF.

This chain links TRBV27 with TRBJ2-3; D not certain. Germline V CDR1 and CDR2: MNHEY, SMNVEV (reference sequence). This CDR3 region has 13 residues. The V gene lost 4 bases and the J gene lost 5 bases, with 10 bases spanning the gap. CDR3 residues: CASSYSVGDTQYF. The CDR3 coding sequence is TGTGCCAGCAGTTATTCCGTCGGAGATACGCAGTATTTT.

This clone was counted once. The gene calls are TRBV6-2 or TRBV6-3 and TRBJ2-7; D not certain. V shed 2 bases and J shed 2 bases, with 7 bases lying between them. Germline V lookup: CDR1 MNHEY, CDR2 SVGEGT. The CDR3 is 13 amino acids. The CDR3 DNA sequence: TGTGCCAGCAGTTACCAGGCCCCCTACGAGCAGTACTTC. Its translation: CASSYQAPYEQYF.

CDR3 nucleotides: TGTGCCAGCAGACTACAGGGATCTGGAAACACCATATATTTT. This encodes CASRLQGSGNTIYF. The chain uses TRBV11-1 and TRBJ1-3; TRBD1 is a possible D gene (6 bases). V was cut by 6 bases and J by 1 base, with 10 bases left in between. Germline loops: CDR1 SGHAT, CDR2 FQDESV (reference sequence). The CDR3 runs to 14 residues.

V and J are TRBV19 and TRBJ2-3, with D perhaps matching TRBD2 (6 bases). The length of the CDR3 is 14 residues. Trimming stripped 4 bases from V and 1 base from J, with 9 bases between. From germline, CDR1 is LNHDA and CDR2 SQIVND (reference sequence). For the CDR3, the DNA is TGTGCCAGTAGTAGCGGGGACCGCACAGATACGCAGTATTTT. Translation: CASSSGDRTDTQYF.

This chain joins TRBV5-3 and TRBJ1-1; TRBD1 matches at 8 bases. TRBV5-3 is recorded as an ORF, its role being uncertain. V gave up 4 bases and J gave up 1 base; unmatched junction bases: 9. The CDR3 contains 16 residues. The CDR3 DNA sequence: TGTGCCAGAAGCCCATTTGGAGGGACAGGGAACACTGAAGCTTTCTTT. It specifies CARSPFGGTGNTEAFF.

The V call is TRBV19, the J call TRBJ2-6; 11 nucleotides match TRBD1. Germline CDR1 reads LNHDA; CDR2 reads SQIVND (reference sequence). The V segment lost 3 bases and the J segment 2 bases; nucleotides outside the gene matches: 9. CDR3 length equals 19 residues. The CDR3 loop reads CASSILLGQGAPGANVLTF. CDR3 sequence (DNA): TGTGCCAGTAGTATCCTGCTCGGACAGGGGGCGCCTGGGGCCAACGTCCTGACTTTC.